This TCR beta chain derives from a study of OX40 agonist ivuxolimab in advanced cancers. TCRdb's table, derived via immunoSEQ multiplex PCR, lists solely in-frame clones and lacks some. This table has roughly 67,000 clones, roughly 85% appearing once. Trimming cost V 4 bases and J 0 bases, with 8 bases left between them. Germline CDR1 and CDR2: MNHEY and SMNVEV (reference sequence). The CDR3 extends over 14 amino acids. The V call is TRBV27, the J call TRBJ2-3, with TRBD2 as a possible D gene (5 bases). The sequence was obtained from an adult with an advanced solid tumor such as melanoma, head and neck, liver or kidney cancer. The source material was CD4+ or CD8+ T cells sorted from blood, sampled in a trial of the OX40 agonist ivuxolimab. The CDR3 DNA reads TGTGCCAGCAGTTGGAGGAAAAGCACAGATACGCAGTATTTT. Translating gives CASSWRKSTDTQYF.